The source of this T cell receptor (beta chain) is a study of blood T cell repertoires in COVID-19. Overall study context: Spain, Italy and the United States supplied samples that represented acute and convalescent COVID-19. Sources were T cells, B-cell-depleted T cells, or PBMCs; the material itself was cDNA or gDNA.

The ends were cut back, 6 bases at V and 0 bases at J, with 8 bases in the middle. In germline, CDR1 is SGHDN, CDR2 FVKESK. There are 13 residues in the CDR3. In the study's own analysis: The authors estimated nucleated cell counts from reference gene primer amplification. Assay: immunoSEQ multiplex PCR; the TCRdb copy retains only in-frame clones and omits some. Clone size and V and J calls were adopted from that table, with D and trimming inferred from the DNA. The table includes about 160,000 clones, about 86% detected once. The clonotype comes from a man in his 70s with acute or convalescent COVID-19. The source material was peripheral blood. V is TRBV14 and J is TRBJ1-1, with D possibly matching TRBD1 (5 bases). In DNA form, the CDR3 reads TGTGCCAGCAGTCTGACAGTGAACACTGAAGCTTTCTTT. Translation gives CASSLTVNTEAFF. The whole variable domain, filled in from reference TRBV14 and TRBJ1-1, reads EAGVTQFPSHSVIEKGQTVTLRCDPISGHDNLYWYRRVMGKEIKFLLHFVKESKQDESGMPNNRFLAERTGGTYSTLKVQPAELEDSGVYFCASSLTVNTEAFFGQGTRLTVV.